These 22 T cell receptor beta chains were sequenced from one sample in a study of cytomegalovirus exposure and HLA in healthy donors. Both 60 Vbeta primers and 13 Jbeta primers went into the PCR. Assay used: immunoSEQ multiplex PCR; TCRdb lists only in-frame clones, some missing. The table shows over 100,000 clones, with around 73% occurring only once. Source material: PBMCs. The origin of the receptors is a man aged 35-49 years in good health and CMV-seronegative.

V is TRBV18 and J is TRBJ1-2; 9 bases map to TRBD1. There are 19 residues in the CDR3. Germline V gene sequence: CDR1 KGHSH, CDR2 LQKENI. The V gene end was trimmed by 3 bases and the J gene end by 7 bases; junction bases not matched to a gene: 21. In nucleotides, the CDR3 is TGTGCCAGCTCACCGCCCGGACCCGGGACAGGGTCGCTTGATGGTGGCTACACCTTC. It yields the protein CASSPPGPGTGSLDGGYTF.

This chain joins TRBV5-5 and TRBJ2-7; no clear D gene. Per germline, CDR1 SGHKS and CDR2 YYEKEE (reference sequence). Between the trimmed V and J ends, which lost 4 bases and 1 base, there was a span of 18 bases. The CDR3 is made up of 16 amino acids. DNA of the CDR3: TGTGCCAGCAGCGGCGAAGATCTATCGGGTTCCTACGAGCAGTACTTC. Its protein product is CASSGEDLSGSYEQYF.

This chain links TRBV7-8 with TRBJ2-2; 7 nucleotides match TRBD1. The germline V gene encodes CDR1 SGHVS and CDR2 FQNEAQ. CDR3 length equals 15 residues. J was trimmed by 6 bases and V by 0 bases; bases with no gene match: 4. The CDR3: CASSLAGGTAGELFF. In DNA, the CDR3 is TGTGCCAGCAGCTTAGCAGGGGGCACCGCCGGGGAGCTGTTTTTT. The whole variable domain, remainder taken from reference TRBV7-8 and TRBJ2-2, is GAGVSQSPRYKVAKRGQDVALRCDPISGHVSLFWYQQALGQGPEFLTYFQNEAQLDKSGLPSDRFFAERPEGSVSTLKIQRTQQEDSAVYLCASSLAGGTAGELFFGEGSRLTVL.

This clone was recorded once. This chain's CDR3 is CAIFGGLNYGYTF. In DNA, the CDR3 is TGTGCCATATTCGGGGGTCTTAACTATGGCTACACCTTC. This chain links TRBV7-2 with TRBJ1-2; D perhaps matches TRBD1 (5 bases). The CDR3 runs 13 residues. Germline CDR1 reads SGHTA; CDR2 reads FQGNSA. Trimming removed 10 bases at V and 1 base at J, with 13 bases between.

Only a few counts were recorded for this clone. Written as DNA, the CDR3 is TGTGCCAGCAGTTTATCTGGGACAGGGGAAAACGAGCAGTACTTC. Translated: CASSLSGTGENEQYF. This chain links TRBV28 with TRBJ2-7; 10 bases fit TRBD1. Germline V gene sequence: CDR1 MDHEN, CDR2 SYDVKM. The V segment lost 1 base and the J segment 5 bases; nucleotides outside the gene matches: 5. The CDR3 is made up of 15 amino acids.

This clone was counted between two and nine times. The CDR3, as DNA: TGTGCCAGCAGTTACGGGCAGGGGCGAGAAAAACTGTTTTTT. Translating gives CASSYGQGREKLFF. The chain is built from TRBV6-5 and TRBJ1-4, with a possible D match to TRBD1 (6 bases). The CDR3 is 14 amino acids. Trimming removed 2 bases at V and 8 bases at J, with 12 bases between. Germline assignment: CDR1 MNHEY and CDR2 SVGAGI.

J is TRBJ2-1 and V is TRBV4-3, with TRBD2 matching over 10 bases. The CDR3 runs to 16 residues. The V gene's germline CDR1 is LGHNA and CDR2 YSLEER. V was pared by 4 bases and J by 7 bases, with 10 bases of the junction left unmatched. CDR3 loop: CASSLRAGGLVNEQFF. The CDR3 region has the DNA TGCGCCAGCAGCCTACGAGCGGGGGGGCTTGTTAATGAGCAGTTCTTC.

The V call is TRBV27, the J call TRBJ2-3, with 7 bases identical to TRBD1. Unmatched junction bases numbered 9, after V lost 10 bases and J lost 2 bases. Germline CDR1 reads MNHEY; CDR2 reads SMNVEV (reference sequence). This CDR3 has 14 residues. The CDR3 here is CATRTGTNTDTQYF. For the CDR3, the DNA is TGTGCCACCCGGACAGGTACTAACACAGATACGCAGTATTTT.

This rearrangement joins TRBV19 to TRBJ1-4; TRBD1 might be the D (5 bases). The V end was cut by 3 bases, the J end by 8 bases, with 16 bases between. Germline V gene sequence: CDR1 LNHDA, CDR2 SQIVND (reference sequence). The CDR3 runs to 15 residues. The CDR3 DNA sequence: TGTGCCAGTAGTATTAGGGGCCAGTTTGACGAAAAACTGTTTTTT. Its protein is CASSIRGQFDEKLFF.

V usage is TRBV15 and J usage is TRBJ2-3, with 7 bases fitting TRBD2. Per the germline V gene, CDR1 is LNHNV and CDR2 is YYDKDF (reference sequence). V lost 1 base to trimming and J lost 1 base; unmatched junction nucleotides: 5. The CDR3 contains 16 residues. CDR3 residues: CATSRGEGVGTDTQYF. The DNA for the CDR3 is TGTGCCACCAGCAGAGGGGAGGGAGTCGGCACAGATACGCAGTATTTT.

This chain connects TRBV7-8 to TRBJ2-5; 7 nucleotides match TRBD2. The trim removed 5 bases at V and 2 bases at J, leaving 11 bases unmatched. In germline, CDR1 is SGHVS, CDR2 FQNEAQ. This CDR3 spans 16 amino acids. The CDR3 is CASSPPEGRVQETQYF. The CDR3 DNA reads TGTGCCAGCAGCCCCCCCGAAGGGAGGGTTCAAGAGACCCAGTACTTC.

The table lists this clone with a few counts. The rearrangement joins TRBV19 to TRBJ2-1; TRBD2 is a possible D gene (6 bases). From germline, CDR1 is LNHDA and CDR2 SQIVND (reference sequence). The CDR3 covers 16 residues. Trimming shortened V by 4 bases and J by 6 bases, and 19 bases separated the two germline ends. CDR3 protein: CASSTTGLRSFNEQFF. The CDR3 nucleotides read TGTGCCAGTAGTACCACGGGACTCAGAAGCTTCAATGAGCAGTTCTTC. The full variable domain, in which reference TRBV19 and TRBJ2-1 provide the parts outside the CDR3, is DGGITQSPKYLFRKEGQNVTLSCEQNLNHDAMYWYRQDPGQGLRLIYYSQIVNDFQKGDIAEGYSVSREKKESFPLTVTSAQKNPTAFYLCASSTTGLRSFNEQFFGPGTRLTVL.

J is TRBJ2-5 and V is TRBV6-1; 12 bases match TRBD1. V trimming: 6 bases; J trimming: 5 bases; junction bases outside the gene matches: 4. Germline assignment: CDR1 MNHNS and CDR2 SASEGT. The CDR3 extends over 14 amino acids. This CDR3 reads CASRRDRGRETQYF. The DNA for the CDR3 is TGTGCCAGCAGGCGGGACAGGGGGCGGGAGACCCAGTACTTC.

This clone was observed a few times. The chain combines TRBV25-1 with TRBJ1-5; tentatively, D is TRBD1 (6 bases). V dropped 3 bases and J dropped 0 bases, with 12 bases sitting between them. Germline CDR1 reads MGHDK; CDR2 reads SYGVNS. CDR3 length: 16 residues. The CDR3 sequence: CASSDAGGGSNQPQHF. The CDR3 bases are TGTGCCAGCAGTGACGCTGGGGGCGGTAGCAATCAGCCCCAGCATTTT.

The chain employs TRBV11-2 and TRBJ2-3, with 8 bases aligning to TRBD1. Trimming cost V 5 bases and J 1 base; bases outside gene matches: 2. The CDR3 runs to 14 residues. Germline V gene data show CDR1 as SGHAT and CDR2 as FQNNGV. The CDR3 spells CASSRTGRTDTQYF. CDR3 DNA: TGTGCCAGCAGCCGGACAGGGCGCACAGATACGCAGTATTTT.

This clone was recorded only once. J is TRBJ2-5 and V is TRBV27; a possible D gene is TRBD1 (6 bases). The CDR3 covers 16 residues. Germline assignment: CDR1 MNHEY and CDR2 SMNVEV (reference sequence). Trimming cost V 7 bases and J 5 bases, with 23 bases left between them. Written as DNA, the CDR3 is TGTGCCAGCACGTTGACAGGCGGACTTCCGGGGGAGACCCAGTACTTC. Translated: CASTLTGGLPGETQYF.

V gene TRBV29-1 combines with J gene TRBJ2-2; TRBD1 matches 7 bases. Germline values: CDR1 SQVTM, CDR2 ANQGSEA. Losses at the gene ends were 7 bases for V and 6 bases for J; bases not matched to a gene: 11. The length of the CDR3 is 14 residues. The CDR3: CSAPTGNRAGELFF. As DNA, the CDR3 is TGCAGCGCCCCGACAGGGAATCGGGCCGGGGAGCTGTTTTTT.

The V gene is TRBV10-3, the J gene TRBJ2-3, with D possibly TRBD2 on 5 matching bases. Trimming shortened V by 4 bases and J by 5 bases, and 10 bases separated the two germline ends. CDR1 and CDR2 from the germline V gene are ENHRY and SYGVKD. The length of the CDR3 is 13 residues. CDR3 bases: TGTGCCATCAGTGCGGGGAAGGGAGATACGCAGTATTTT. Protein sequence: CAISAGKGDTQYF.

This clone appeared a few times. The CDR3 here is CASSLAGPGGTDTQYF. CDR3 bases: TGTGCCAGCAGCTTGGCTGGGCCCGGGGGCACAGATACGCAGTATTTT. This sequence joins TRBV5-8 and TRBJ2-3; possibly TRBD2 for D (5 bases). From germline, CDR1 is SGHTS and CDR2 YDEGEE. The CDR3 length is 16 residues. V lost 0 bases to trimming and J lost 1 base, with 12 bases between them.

The gene calls are TRBV18 and TRBJ2-1; 10 bases fit TRBD2. This CDR3 has 17 amino acids. Germline CDR1 KGHSH, CDR2 LQKENI. V lost 6 bases, J lost 4 bases, and 12 bases stayed unmatched. CDR3 residues: CASSPFLAGELYNEQFF. The CDR3 region has the DNA TGTGCCAGCTCCCCGTTCCTAGCGGGGGAATTATACAATGAGCAGTTCTTC.

This rearrangement joins TRBV10-3 to TRBJ2-1; 9 bases align to TRBD1. With 7 bases clipped from V and 9 bases from J, the junction kept 10 bases outside the gene matches. Germline V gives CDR1 ENHRY, CDR2 SYGVKD. The CDR3 loop spans 14 amino acids. CDR3 protein: CAITGGQGRSEQFF. In DNA form, the CDR3 reads TGTGCCATCACGGGTGGACAGGGGAGAAGTGAGCAGTTCTTC.

The rearrangement links TRBV9 to TRBJ2-5; TRBD2 matches at 7 bases. The length of the CDR3 is 15 residues. The V segment lost 0 bases and the J segment 0 bases; nucleotides outside the gene matches: 2. Germline V gene lookup returns CDR1 SGDLS and CDR2 YYNGEE. The DNA of the CDR3 is TGTGCCAGCAGCGTAGCTAGCGGATACCAAGAGACCCAGTACTTC. Its protein product is CASSVASGYQETQYF.